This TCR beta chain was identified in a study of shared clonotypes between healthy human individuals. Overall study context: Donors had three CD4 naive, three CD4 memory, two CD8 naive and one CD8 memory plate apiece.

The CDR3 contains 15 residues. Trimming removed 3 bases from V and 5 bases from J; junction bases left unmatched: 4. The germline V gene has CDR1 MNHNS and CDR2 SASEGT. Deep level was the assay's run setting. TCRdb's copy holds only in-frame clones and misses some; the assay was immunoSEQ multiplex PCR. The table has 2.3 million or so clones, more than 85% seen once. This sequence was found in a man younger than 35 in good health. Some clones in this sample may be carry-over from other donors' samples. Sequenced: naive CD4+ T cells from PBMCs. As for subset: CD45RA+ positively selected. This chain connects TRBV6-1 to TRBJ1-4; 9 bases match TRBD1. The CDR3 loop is CASSEVGTGNEKLFF. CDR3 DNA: TGTGCCAGCAGTGAGGTCGGGACAGGGAATGAAAAACTGTTTTTT.